Presented here are 2 T cell receptor beta chains from one specimen sequenced in a study of cytomegalovirus exposure and HLA in healthy donors. PCR amplification relied on 60 Vbeta primers (plus 13 Jbeta primers). Assay used: immunoSEQ multiplex PCR; TCRdb lists only in-frame clones, some missing. The repertoire holds roughly 130,000 clones, around four fifths seen once, with approximately 2.1% in the top ten. Sequencing was done on a sample of PBMCs. Source of these receptors: a woman in her thirties or forties in good health and CMV-seropositive.

V and J are TRBV7-2 and TRBJ2-7; possibly TRBD1 for D (6 bases). V lost 5 bases, J lost 6 bases, and 17 bases lay in between. This CDR3 has 14 residues. Germline V CDR1 and CDR2: SGHTA, FQGNSA. The CDR3 protein is CASSPWNTGTEQYF. CDR3 sequence (DNA): TGTGCCAGCAGCCCATGGAATACAGGGACCGAGCAGTACTTC. Full variable domain (remainder filled in from reference TRBV7-2 and TRBJ2-7): GAGVSQSPSNKVTEKGKDVELRCDPISGHTALYWYRQSLGQGLEFLIYFQGNSAPDKSGLPSDRFSAERTGGSVSTLTIQRTQQEDSAVYLCASSPWNTGTEQYFGPGTRLTVT.

This chain links TRBV7-2 with TRBJ2-1; 8 bases fit TRBD2. The CDR3 is 14 amino acids. Trimming cost V 5 bases and J 4 bases; bases outside gene matches: 4. Per germline, CDR1 SGHTA and CDR2 FQGNSA. The CDR3 sequence is CASSPGGLYNEQFF. CDR3 DNA: TGTGCCAGCAGCCCGGGGGGGCTTTACAATGAGCAGTTCTTC.